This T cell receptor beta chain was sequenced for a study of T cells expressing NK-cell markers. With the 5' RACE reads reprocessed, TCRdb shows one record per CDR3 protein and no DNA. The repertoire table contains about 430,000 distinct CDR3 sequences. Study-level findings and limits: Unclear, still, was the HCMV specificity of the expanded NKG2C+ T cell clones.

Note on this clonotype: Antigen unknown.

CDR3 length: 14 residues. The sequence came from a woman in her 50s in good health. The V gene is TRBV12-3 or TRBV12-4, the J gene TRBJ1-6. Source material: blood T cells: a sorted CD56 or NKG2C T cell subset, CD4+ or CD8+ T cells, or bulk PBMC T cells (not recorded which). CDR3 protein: CASSQGSYNSPLHF.